The entry below gives a single TCR beta chain sequence along with its context. Followed over time, Seattle patients had been enrolled while infection was active. The source of the sample is a study of blood T cell repertoires in COVID-19. Study at large: Acute and convalescent COVID-19 specimens originated in the United States, Italy and Spain. The cDNA or gDNA used as material had been derived from T cells, B-cell-depleted T cells, or PBMCs.

Methods used by the authors: Reference gene primer amplification in the assay estimated nucleated cell counts. Sequenced by immunoSEQ multiplex PCR; TCRdb stores in-frame clones only, minus some. V, J and clone size are taken as reported in that table, and D and trimming were inferred from the DNA itself. The sample holds under 250,000 clones, 85% to 95% seen once. Sequenced: peripheral blood. The receptor comes from a young man with COVID-19, enrolled during active disease.

This chain's CDR3 is CASSYLQGTDTQYF. In nucleotides, the CDR3 is TGTGCCAGCAGTTACCTTCAGGGCACAGATACGCAGTATTTT. The chain recombines TRBV6-5 with TRBJ2-3; D is unresolved. V lost 2 bases and J 1 base, leaving 7 bases between the germline ends. The CDR3 is 14 residues long. From germline, CDR1 is MNHEY and CDR2 SVGAGI.